This T cell receptor (beta chain) was sequenced in a study of cytomegalovirus exposure and HLA in healthy donors. Study results and caveats: Reportedly, diagnosis of cytomegalovirus status by the classifier showed high specificity and sensitivity. Among TCR beta chains, those listed as cytomegalovirus-associated numbered roughly 150.

V shed 2 bases and J shed 5 bases, with 12 bases lying between them. The germline CDR1 and CDR2 sequences are KGHSH and LQKENI. This CDR3 is built from 14 residues. Method: immunoSEQ multiplex PCR; TCRdb's copy keeps in-frame clones and lacks some. Of over 100,000 clones listed, over 75% are singletons. As concerns this clone: Its target is unknown.

This sequence joins TRBV18 and TRBJ1-1; D is perhaps TRBD1 (6 bases). The sample taken for sequencing was PBMCs. This sequence originates from a woman aged 18-29 years in good health and CMV-seropositive. CDR3 in amino acids: CASSPGIQGTEAFF. The CDR3 DNA follows: TGTGCCAGCTCACCAGGGATACAGGGTACTGAAGCTTTCTTT. The variable domain in full, completed from reference TRBV18 and TRBJ1-1, reads NAGVMQNPRHLVRRRGQEARLRCSPMKGHSHVYWYRQLPEEGLKFMVYLQKENIIDESGMPKERFSAEFPKEGPSILRIQQVVRGDSAAYFCASSPGIQGTEAFFGQGTRLTVV.